One sample yielded the 6 T cell receptor beta chains listed below, sequenced in a study of cytomegalovirus exposure and HLA in healthy donors. The study ran its PCR with 60 Vbeta and 13 Jbeta primers. The method was immunoSEQ multiplex PCR; TCRdb's version includes in-frame clones alone and lacks a portion of them. The sample table sets out about 96,000 clones. Sequencing used PBMCs. Source of these receptors: a woman in her twenties or thirties in good health and CMV-seronegative.

The chain links TRBV29-1 to TRBJ1-1; D perhaps matches TRBD1 (5 bases). V gave up 5 bases and J gave up 5 bases, with 9 bases separating them. Germline CDR1 SQVTM, CDR2 ANQGSEA. This CDR3 is 11 amino acids long. The CDR3 DNA follows: TGCAGCGTTCCGCGGGGGACTGAAGCTTTCTTT. Translating it yields CSVPRGTEAFF.

This chain links TRBV6-6 with TRBJ1-1; D uncertain. Trimming pared 2 bases from V and 4 bases from J, leaving 8 bases between. CDR1 and CDR2 from the germline V gene are MNHNY and SVGAGI (reference sequence). This CDR3 region has 13 residues. The CDR3 DNA follows: TGTGCCAGCAGTTACGAGGGCGGCACTGAAGCTTTCTTT. It encodes CASSYEGGTEAFF.

The rearrangement joins TRBV5-1 to TRBJ2-2; tentatively, D is TRBD1 (5 bases). This CDR3 is built from 14 residues. V was cut by 4 bases and J by 2 bases, with 9 bases left in between. CDR1 is SGHRS, CDR2 YFSETQ, per germline. The chain's CDR3 is CASSETANTGELFF. CDR3 nucleotide sequence: TGCGCCAGCAGCGAGACAGCTAACACCGGGGAGCTGTTTTTT.

This rearrangement joins TRBV28 to TRBJ2-6; D uncertain. V was clipped by 4 bases and J by 0 bases, with 10 bases between them. The CDR3 is made up of 16 amino acids. Per the germline V gene, CDR1 is MDHEN and CDR2 is SYDVKM. This CDR3 is CASSSPAISGANVLTF. The CDR3 DNA reads TGTGCCAGCAGTTCACCTGCTATCTCTGGGGCCAACGTCCTGACTTTC.

The chain uses TRBV27 and TRBJ2-7; 9 bases map to TRBD1. The CDR3 loop spans 14 amino acids. V shed 5 bases and J 3 bases; nucleotides not matched to a gene: 5. In germline, CDR1 is MNHEY, CDR2 SMNVEV (reference sequence). The CDR3 DNA reads TGTGCCAGCAGTCGGACAGGGGTGGACTACGAGCAGTACTTC. This encodes CASSRTGVDYEQYF.

The genes are TRBV10-3 and TRBJ1-5; D is uncertain. Between the trimmed V and J ends, which lost 6 bases and 3 bases, there was a span of 12 bases. Germline CDR1 is ENHRY and CDR2 is SYGVKD. This CDR3 has 14 amino acids. CDR3 residues: CAISHEQLNQPQHF. In nucleotides, the CDR3 is TGTGCCATCAGCCATGAACAGCTCAATCAGCCCCAGCATTTT.